The entry that follows covers one T cell receptor beta chain sequence. The data were produced by immunoSEQ multiplex PCR, yet TCRdb's version contains in-frame clones alone and is incomplete. The repertoire has about 220,000 clones, 83% of them found once; the top ten carry approximately 4.9%. Participants, about 18 to 90 years old, spanned 25 or so US areas. This entry comes from a study of blood T cell repertoires in COVID-19. The TCR originated in a woman in her fifties or sixties who had been exposed to COVID-19. Sample: PBMCs or T cells enriched from blood (not recorded which).

In nucleotides, the CDR3 is TGTGCCAGCAGTTCCGACGCCGACTCCTCTGGCTACACCTTC. Protein product: CASSSDADSSGYTF. The chain carries TRBV27 and TRBJ1-2; D not resolved. The CDR3 is made up of 14 amino acids. Germline V gene data show CDR1 as MNHEY and CDR2 as SMNVEV (reference sequence). V was trimmed by 4 bases and J by 7 bases, leaving 16 bases between them.